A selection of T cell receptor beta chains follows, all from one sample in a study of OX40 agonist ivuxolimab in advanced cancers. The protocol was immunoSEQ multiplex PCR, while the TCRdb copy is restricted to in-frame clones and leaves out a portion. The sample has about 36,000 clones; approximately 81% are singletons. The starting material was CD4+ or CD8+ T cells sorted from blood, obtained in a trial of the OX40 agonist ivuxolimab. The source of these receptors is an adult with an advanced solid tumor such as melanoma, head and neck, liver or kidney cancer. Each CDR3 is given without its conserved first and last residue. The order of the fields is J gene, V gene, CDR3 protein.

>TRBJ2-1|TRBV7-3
ASSLRPGQGAFNEQF
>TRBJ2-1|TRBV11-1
ASSLIPSGDNEQF
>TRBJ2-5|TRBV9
ASSRDLQETQY
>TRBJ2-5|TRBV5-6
ASSPDRGRRWETQY
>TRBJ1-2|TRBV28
ASSAAGTGYGYT
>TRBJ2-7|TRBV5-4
ASSLGQLYEQY
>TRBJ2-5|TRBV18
ASSPPGPETQY
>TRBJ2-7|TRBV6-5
ASSPDSETYEQY
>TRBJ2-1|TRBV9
ASSVRVGGGKGEQF
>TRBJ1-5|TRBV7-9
ASSLGQGGQPQH
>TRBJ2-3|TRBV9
ASSSGGLVTDTQY
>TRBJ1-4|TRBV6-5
ASSRTGGKEKLF
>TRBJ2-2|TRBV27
ASSPRLAGGGTGELF
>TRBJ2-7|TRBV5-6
ASSTVDRYSGEQY
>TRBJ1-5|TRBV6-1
ASSESTNRLSNQPQH
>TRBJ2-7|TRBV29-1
SVEQGIHEQY
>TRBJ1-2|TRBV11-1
ASSRDSNYGYT
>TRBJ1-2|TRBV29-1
SVTPSGVAGYT
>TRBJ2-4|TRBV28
ASSPENAKNIQY
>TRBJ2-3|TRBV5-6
ASSYIGSRSDTQY
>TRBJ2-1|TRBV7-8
ASSLVAYSYNEQF
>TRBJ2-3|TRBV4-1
ASSYRPTTDTQY
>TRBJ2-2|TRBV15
ATSRDQGSGRARRTGELF
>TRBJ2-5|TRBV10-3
AISDRLGGETQY
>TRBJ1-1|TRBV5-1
ASSLVLGRTPYTEAF
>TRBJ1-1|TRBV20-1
SASSNTEAF
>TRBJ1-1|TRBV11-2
ASRSGGVGEAF
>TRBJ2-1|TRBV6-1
ASSEGPLRYNEQF
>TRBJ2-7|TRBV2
ASSEEGPSRKY
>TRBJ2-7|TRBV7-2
ASSTRDQVYEQY
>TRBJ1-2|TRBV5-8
ASTLRDRAYGYT
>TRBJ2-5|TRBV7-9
ASSLVGTGGLETQY
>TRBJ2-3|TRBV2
ASSERGDTQY
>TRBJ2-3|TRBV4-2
ASSQDASGGDSTDTQY
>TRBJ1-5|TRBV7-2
ASSLTGHSNQPQH
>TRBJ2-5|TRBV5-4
ASSLAGGQETQY
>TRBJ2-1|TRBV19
ASSMLASYNEQF
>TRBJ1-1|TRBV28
ASSLQGRTEAF
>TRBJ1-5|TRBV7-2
ASSLGQSYSNQPQH
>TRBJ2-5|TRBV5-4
ASSFLAVQETQY
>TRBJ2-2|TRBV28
ASSFETGGTGELF
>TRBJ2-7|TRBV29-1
SVEAPGSFAQY
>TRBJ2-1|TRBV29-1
SVWEGLTYNEQF